This T cell receptor beta chain was captured in a study of CD8 T cells in Susac syndrome. Findings and caveats of the study: An acknowledgment was made by the study that its TCR sequencing and HLA analysis involved relatively few individuals.

Negative magnetic isolation gave CD8+ and CD4+ cells; FACS enriched CD8+ TEMRA. Only one count was recorded for this clonotype. Its antigen is undetermined. J gave up 6 bases and V 7 bases, and 7 bases lay outside the gene matches. The CDR3 totals 14 residues. The germline V gene encodes CDR1 SNHLY and CDR2 FYNNEI. Reverse transcription used about 0.45 to 1 ug RNA and random hexamers. From the immunoSEQ multiplex PCR reads, TCRdb called clonotypes with MiXCR, one entry per CDR3 protein. The sample contains over 300,000 distinct CDR3 sequences, around 90% of which appear only once. V usage is TRBV2 and J usage is TRBJ2-1, with TRBD1 matching 9 bases. This receptor was taken from a human donor with multiple sclerosis. The sequenced sample was CD4+ T cells from PBMCs. DNA for the CDR3: TGTGCCAGCAAGAGGGACAGGGATTCCAATGAGCAGTTCTTC. Translated, it gives CASKRDRDSNEQFF.